Shown below are 9 T cell receptor beta chains from a single sample sequenced in a study of response to subunit inactivated influenza vaccine. TCRdb processed the RT-PCR reads anew with MiXCR; each CDR3 protein has one entry. The data show 610,000 or so distinct CDR3 sequences, with approximately 15% seen just once and around 10% held by the top ten. Material: PBMCs from blood, obtained less than 13 days after vaccination. Every receptor here comes from a man aged 45-65 years who received an inactivated influenza vaccine.

The gene calls are TRBV20-1 and TRBJ2-1; TRBD2 aligns across 9 bases. The V segment lost 2 bases and the J segment 3 bases; nucleotides outside the gene matches: 17. The CDR3 runs to 19 residues. Germline lookup yields CDR1 DFQATT and CDR2 SNEGSKA (reference sequence). The CDR3 DNA is TGCAGTGCTAGACTGAGCCCTCCCAGCGGGAGGCCCCTCTACAATGAGCAGTTCTTC. It specifies CSARLSPPSGRPLYNEQFF.

Here the CDR3 reads CASQKGRSGIQPQHF. The CDR3 region has the DNA TGTGCCAGCCAAAAGGGGCGGAGCGGGATTCAGCCCCAGCATTTT. V usage is TRBV6-1 and J usage is TRBJ1-5; D may be TRBD1 (5 bases). Deletions cut 8 bases from V and 6 bases from J, with 20 bases between. This CDR3 comprises 15 residues. Germline V gene lookup returns CDR1 MNHNS and CDR2 SASEGT.

This clonotype was seen only a few times. The V call is TRBV6-2 or TRBV6-3, the J call TRBJ1-1; possible D gene TRBD1, 6 bases. V lost 6 bases and J lost 10, with 21 bases in between. From germline, CDR1 is MNHEY and CDR2 SVGEGT. This CDR3 spans 14 amino acids. CDR3 nucleotides: TGTGCCAGCAGCCAGACAGGCCCCTTTCTATCAGCTTTCTTT. Protein product: CASSQTGPFLSAFF.

The V gene is TRBV7-8, the J gene TRBJ2-5; D is undetermined. From germline, CDR1 is SGHVS and CDR2 FQNEAQ. There are 15 residues in the CDR3. With 3 bases removed from V and 1 base from J, the gap between germline ends came to 12 bases. The CDR3: CASSFTSGFQETQYF. CDR3 in DNA: TGTGCCAGCAGCTTCACTTCAGGATTCCAAGAGACCCAGTACTTC.

There are many counts of this clonotype. The chain employs TRBV20-1 and TRBJ1-2; D is perhaps TRBD1 (6 bases). There are 13 residues in the CDR3. Germline V CDR1 and CDR2: DFQATT, SNEGSKA (reference sequence). Trimming shortened V by 3 bases and J by 12 bases, and 20 bases separated the two germline ends. CDR3 in amino acids: CSARGTFSPGDTF. The CDR3 DNA follows: TGCAGTGCTAGGGGGACATTTAGTCCTGGGGACACCTTC.

This clonotype appeared a few times. The V and J genes are TRBV7-3 and TRBJ1-6; unclear D gene. The germline gives CDR1 SGHTA, CDR2 FQGTGA. CDR3 length: 13 residues. Between the trimmed V and J ends, which lost 5 bases and 5 bases, there was a span of 7 bases. The CDR3 sequence is CASSLQNNSPLHF. The CDR3 DNA reads TGTGCCAGCAGCCTACAGAATAATTCACCCCTCCACTTT.

This clonotype was picked up many times. V and J are TRBV12-3 or TRBV12-4 and TRBJ2-3; D is ambiguous. Between the trimmed V and J ends, which lost 6 bases and 7 bases, there was a span of 14 bases. The CDR3 spans 13 residues. The CDR3 spells CASSIGRKNTQYF. CDR3 nucleotide sequence: TGTGCCAGCAGCATCGGTAGGAAAAATACGCAGTATTTT.

This clonotype was seen repeatedly, ten times or more. The rearrangement joins TRBV12-3 or TRBV12-4 to TRBJ1-2; the D is unclear. V was clipped by 5 bases and J by 3 bases, with 13 bases between them. This CDR3 has 14 amino acids. CDR3: CASSPDGSYYGYTF. In DNA form, the CDR3 reads TGTGCCAGCAGTCCGGACGGATCCTACTATGGCTACACCTTC.

V is TRBV4-3 and J is TRBJ2-5; TRBD1 aligns across 8 bases. Looked up from germline, CDR1 is LGHNA and CDR2 is YSLEER. The CDR3 sequence is 15 residues long. After removal of 0 bases from V and 7 bases from J, the junction contained 7 bases not matched to a gene. In DNA, the CDR3 is TGCGCCAGCAGCCAAGATCTCACAGGGGGTTCGACCCAGTACTTC. Residues: CASSQDLTGGSTQYF.